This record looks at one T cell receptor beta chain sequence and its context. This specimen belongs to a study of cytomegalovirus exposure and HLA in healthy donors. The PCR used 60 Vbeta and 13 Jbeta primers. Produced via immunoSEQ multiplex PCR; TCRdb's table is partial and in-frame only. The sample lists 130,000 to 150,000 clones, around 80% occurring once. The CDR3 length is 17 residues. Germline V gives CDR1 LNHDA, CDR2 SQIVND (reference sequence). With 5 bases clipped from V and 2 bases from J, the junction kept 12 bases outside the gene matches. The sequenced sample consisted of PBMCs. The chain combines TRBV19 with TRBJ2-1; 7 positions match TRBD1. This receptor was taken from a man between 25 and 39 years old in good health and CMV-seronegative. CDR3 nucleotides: TGTGCCAGTAGTCATTCATCCGGGACAGAGGCCTACAATGAGCAGTTCTTC. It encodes CASSHSSGTEAYNEQFF.